Listed here are 27 T cell receptor beta chains from one sample, sequenced in a study of naive and memory T cell subsets. An oligonucleotide containing a UMI was ligated to the 3' end of TCR cDNA. Four PCR rounds used nested alpha and beta constant region primers plus the SP2 primer. TCRdb reanalysed the 5' RACE reads using MiXCR and keeps one entry per CDR3 protein. This table holds 57,000 or so distinct CDR3 sequences, more than 7% found once. These receptor sequences come from a male donor in good health.

DNA of the CDR3: TGTGCCAGCAACTCTTTGGGGGGTTACAATGAGCAGTTCTTC. Translation: CASNSLGGYNEQFF. The chain couples TRBV6-5 to TRBJ2-1, with D possibly matching TRBD2 (6 bases). The germline V gene has CDR1 MNHEY and CDR2 SVGAGI. Deletions cut 7 bases from V and 4 bases from J, with 14 bases between. CDR3 length: 14 residues.

This clonotype has a handful of counts. CDR3 sequence reads: CASTLAGSAGELFF. The CDR3 DNA is TGTGCCAGCACGCTAGCGGGGAGTGCCGGGGAGCTGTTTTTT. This rearrangement joins TRBV12-3 or TRBV12-4 to TRBJ2-2; 9 nucleotides line up with TRBD2. Trimming cost V 7 bases and J 6 bases; bases outside gene matches: 6. The CDR3 is made up of 14 amino acids.

This clonotype came up many times. This rearrangement joins TRBV11-2 to TRBJ2-1; a possible D gene is TRBD1 (6 bases). The CDR3 contains 16 residues. Germline-derived CDR1 and CDR2 are SGHAT and FQNNGV. The V end lost 3 bases, the J end lost 5 bases, and 17 bases lay between the germline ends. Here the CDR3 reads CASSLGRGLSNNEQFF. DNA for the CDR3: TGTGCCAGCAGCTTGGGCAGGGGTTTGAGCAACAATGAGCAGTTCTTC.

CDR3 sequence: CSGGAGGTTDTQYF. The CDR3 bases are TGCAGTGGGGGTGCGGGGGGAACCACAGATACGCAGTATTTT. This rearrangement joins TRBV20-1 to TRBJ2-3; 8 positions match TRBD2. V was pared by 7 bases and J by 2 bases, with 8 bases of the junction left unmatched. The CDR3 is 14 amino acids. CDR1 and CDR2 (germline): DFQATT, SNEGSKA (reference sequence).

This clonotype has a handful of counts. This chain connects TRBV9 to TRBJ2-1, with D tentatively TRBD1 or TRBD2 (5 bases each). The CDR3 length is 15 residues. The germline V gene has CDR1 SGDLS and CDR2 YYNGEE. V lost 0 bases and J 10 bases, leaving 17 bases between the germline ends. The CDR3 loop is CASSVGDASPGEQFF. The CDR3 nucleotides are TGTGCCAGCAGCGTAGGGGACGCAAGTCCGGGCGAGCAGTTCTTC.

This clonotype was found many times. The chain carries TRBV6-5 and TRBJ2-1; no firm D call. Trimming shortened V by 4 bases and J by 2 bases, and 9 bases separated the two germline ends. The CDR3 length is 14 residues. CDR1 is MNHEY and CDR2 is SVGAGI in the germline V gene. For the CDR3, the DNA is TGTGCCAGCAGTTCGAGGATCCCCTACAATGAGCAGTTCTTC. It specifies CASSSRIPYNEQFF.

This clonotype has only a few counts. The genes are TRBV20-1 and TRBJ1-1; 9 bases align to TRBD1. CDR1 DFQATT and CDR2 SNEGSKA come from the germline V gene (reference sequence). The J segment lost 5 bases and the V segment lost 6 bases, leaving 4 bases of the junction unmatched. The CDR3 has 12 amino acids. CDR3 in DNA: TGCAGTGCAAACAGGGGGCGGACTGAAGCTTTCTTT. Translating gives CSANRGRTEAFF.

This clonotype was counted at least ten times. The rearrangement links TRBV6-5 to TRBJ2-1; 12 bases are shared with TRBD2. After removal of 6 bases from V and 8 bases from J, the junction contained 11 bases not matched to a gene. Germline V CDR1 and CDR2: MNHEY, SVGAGI. The CDR3 totals 16 residues. The CDR3 sequence: CASSQLGLAGRDEQFF. Here the CDR3 DNA reads TGTGCCAGCAGCCAACTAGGACTAGCGGGAAGGGATGAGCAGTTCTTC.

The V gene is TRBV19, the J gene TRBJ2-2, with 7 bases identical to TRBD1. The CDR3 is 18 residues long. Germline CDR1 is LNHDA and CDR2 is SQIVND (reference sequence). Losses at the gene ends were 3 bases for V and 1 base for J; bases not matched to a gene: 11. CDR3 residues: CASSIYTGQIQNTGELFF. CDR3 coding DNA: TGTGCCAGTAGTATTTATACGGGACAGATACAGAACACCGGGGAGCTGTTTTTT.

This clonotype was seen more than once but under ten times. The chain couples TRBV7-8 to TRBJ2-7; D may be TRBD2 (6 bases). CDR3 size: 12 residues. The V gene lost 1 base and the J gene lost 6 bases, with 7 bases spanning the gap. The V gene's germline CDR1 is SGHVS and CDR2 FQNEAQ. The DNA for the CDR3 is TGTGCCAGCAGCTTAGACGGGGGCGAGCAGTACTTC. It encodes CASSLDGGEQYF.

This clonotype has just a few counts. The CDR3 bases are TGCAGCGTCCGAAGGGACAGGGAGGGGAGTAACTATGGCTACACCTTC. This encodes CSVRRDREGSNYGYTF. The chain carries TRBV29-1 and TRBJ1-2; 9 bases are a match to TRBD1. The length of the CDR3 is 16 residues. Trimming at V came to 6 bases and at J to 1 base, leaving 12 bases not matched to a gene. The germline V gene has CDR1 SQVTM and CDR2 ANQGSEA.

The genes are TRBV6-5 and TRBJ1-1; no clear D gene. The CDR3 runs 16 residues. The V and J ends lost 2 bases and 0 bases respectively, with 13 bases between them. Germline CDR1 reads MNHEY; CDR2 reads SVGAGI. The CDR3, as DNA: TGTGCCAGCAGTTACGCTCAACAGCGACTGAACACTGAAGCTTTCTTT. Its translation is CASSYAQQRLNTEAFF.

V gene TRBV12-3 or TRBV12-4 combines with J gene TRBJ1-1; perhaps TRBD1 as D (6 bases). The CDR3 covers 12 residues. The V gene lost 8 bases and the J gene lost 11 bases, with 18 bases spanning the gap. The CDR3 here is CASENGGRGAFF. For the CDR3, the DNA is TGTGCCAGCGAGAACGGGGGGCGCGGGGCTTTCTTT.

Many counts were recorded for this clonotype. The chain is built from TRBV5-5 and TRBJ1-6, with D unresolved. With 3 bases removed from V and 7 bases from J, the gap between germline ends came to 11 bases. This CDR3 contains 14 residues. Germline V gene lookup returns CDR1 SGHKS and CDR2 YYEKEE (reference sequence). CDR3 amino acids: CASSWEGGNSPLHF. DNA of the CDR3: TGTGCCAGCAGCTGGGAGGGTGGGAATTCACCCCTCCACTTT.

This clonotype was seen repeatedly, ten times or more. This chain joins TRBV4-1 and TRBJ2-7; maybe TRBD2 (6 bases). Trimming pared 0 bases from V and 1 base from J, leaving 13 bases between. The germline gives CDR1 MGHRA, CDR2 YSYEKL. The CDR3 length is 16 residues. Here the CDR3 reads CASSQDPSEGSYEQYF. CDR3 coding DNA: TGCGCCAGCAGCCAAGACCCTAGCGAGGGGTCCTACGAGCAGTACTTC.

This clonotype has a handful of counts. The V gene is TRBV29-1, the J gene TRBJ2-1, with D possibly TRBD2 on 5 matching bases. There are 13 residues in the CDR3. The V and J ends lost 5 bases and 8 bases respectively, with 16 bases between them. The V gene's germline CDR1 is SQVTM and CDR2 ANQGSEA. The CDR3 here is CSVIATEDYEQFF. The CDR3 DNA follows: TGCAGCGTTATAGCCACGGAGGACTATGAGCAGTTCTTC.

This clonotype showed up many times. V and J are TRBV27 and TRBJ1-1; D ambiguous. V was shortened by 5 bases and J by 4 bases, with 20 bases between the two germline ends. The CDR3 is made up of 16 amino acids. The V gene's germline CDR1 is MNHEY and CDR2 SMNVEV (reference sequence). The CDR3 spells CASSPHDGAWGTEAFF. CDR3 nucleotide sequence: TGTGCCAGCAGTCCCCATGACGGAGCCTGGGGCACTGAAGCTTTCTTT.

This clonotype was recorded at least ten times. The chain carries TRBV20-1 and TRBJ2-7; 9 bases map to TRBD1. Losses at the gene ends were 0 bases for V and 4 bases for J; bases not matched to a gene: 7. CDR1 and CDR2 (germline): DFQATT, SNEGSKA (reference sequence). CDR3 length: 15 residues. The CDR3 region has the DNA TGCAGTGCTAGAGATCCGGGGACAGGGATTTACGAGCAGTACTTC. As protein: CSARDPGTGIYEQYF.

This clonotype was counted only a few times. The chain uses TRBV21-1 and TRBJ1-5. TRBV21-1 represents a pseudogene. This CDR3 region has 16 residues. The CDR3: CASSKGEGNLNQPQHF. CDR3 sequence (DNA): TGTGCCAGCAGCAAAGGTGAAGGGAACCTGAATCAGCCCCAGCATTTT.

This clonotype was detected many times. In DNA, the CDR3 is TGCAGTGCTCTAGCGGCCTGGGGTAATAATATGAACACTGAAGCTTTCTTT. This translates into CSALAAWGNNMNTEAFF. This chain uses TRBV20-1 with TRBJ1-1; D is ambiguous. The CDR3 loop spans 17 amino acids. V lost 5 bases, J lost 0 bases, and 22 bases lay in between. CDR1 and CDR2 from the germline V gene are DFQATT and SNEGSKA (reference sequence).

The chain carries TRBV12-3 or TRBV12-4 and TRBJ2-5; no definite D call. Trimming took off 5 bases at V and 2 bases at J, with 9 bases between the two ends. There are 13 residues in the CDR3. The CDR3 loop reads CASSLRLQETQYF. The CDR3 nucleotides are TGTGCCAGCAGTCTCAGACTGCAAGAGACCCAGTACTTC.

The chain employs TRBV20-1 and TRBJ2-3; no definite D call. Germline V gene data show CDR1 as DFQATT and CDR2 as SNEGSKA (reference sequence). The CDR3 covers 13 residues. V was cut by 6 bases and J by 6 bases, with 16 bases left in between. This CDR3 is CSARTSEVDTQYF. CDR3 sequence (DNA): TGCAGTGCCCGTACCTCAGAGGTGGATACGCAGTATTTT.

This clonotype has a count of ten or more. The V call is TRBV5-1, the J call TRBJ2-7; 9 nucleotides align to TRBD2. CDR1 and CDR2 from the germline V gene are SGHRS and YFSETQ. After removal of 2 bases from V and 6 bases from J, the junction contained 6 bases not matched to a gene. The CDR3 loop spans 14 amino acids. CDR3 nucleotides: TGCGCCAGCAGCTTTGTGGCGGGGGGGATCGAGCAGTACTTC. Protein product: CASSFVAGGIEQYF.

This chain connects TRBV7-2 to TRBJ1-5; D not resolved. The CDR3 runs to 16 residues. The germline V gene has CDR1 SGHTA and CDR2 FQGNSA. Between the trimmed V and J ends, which lost 2 bases and 2 bases, there was a span of 13 bases. The chain's CDR3 is CASSLLGGRGNQPQHF. The CDR3 DNA reads as TGTGCCAGCAGCTTACTGGGCGGCCGCGGCAATCAGCCCCAGCATTTT.

Many counts were recorded for this clonotype. The CDR3 here is CASSLGSGANVLTF. In nucleotides, the CDR3 is TGTGCCAGCAGCTTGGGGTCTGGGGCCAACGTCCTGACTTTC. The V and J genes are TRBV27 and TRBJ2-6; no clear D. Between the trimmed V and J ends, which lost 6 bases and 1 base, there was a span of 7 bases. The CDR3 runs to 14 residues. The germline V gene has CDR1 MNHEY and CDR2 SMNVEV (reference sequence).

This clonotype occurred many times. The CDR3 protein is CASSSLGGSGETQYF. CDR3 nucleotide sequence: TGTGCCAGCTCTTCCCTGGGCGGGAGCGGTGAGACCCAGTACTTC. The rearrangement links TRBV27 to TRBJ2-5; 7 bases match TRBD2. CDR3 length equals 15 residues. V was pared by 8 bases and J by 5 bases, with 14 bases of the junction left unmatched. Looked up from germline, CDR1 is MNHEY and CDR2 is SMNVEV (reference sequence).

The CDR3: CASSEALRADTQYF. The CDR3 nucleotides are TGTGCCAGCAGTGAAGCGCTGCGGGCAGATACGCAGTATTTT. The V and J genes are TRBV2 and TRBJ2-3, with D maybe TRBD2 (5 bases). This CDR3 region has 14 residues. Germline CDR1 reads SNHLY; CDR2 reads FYNNEI. The V end was cut by 0 bases, the J end by 4 bases, with 8 bases between.